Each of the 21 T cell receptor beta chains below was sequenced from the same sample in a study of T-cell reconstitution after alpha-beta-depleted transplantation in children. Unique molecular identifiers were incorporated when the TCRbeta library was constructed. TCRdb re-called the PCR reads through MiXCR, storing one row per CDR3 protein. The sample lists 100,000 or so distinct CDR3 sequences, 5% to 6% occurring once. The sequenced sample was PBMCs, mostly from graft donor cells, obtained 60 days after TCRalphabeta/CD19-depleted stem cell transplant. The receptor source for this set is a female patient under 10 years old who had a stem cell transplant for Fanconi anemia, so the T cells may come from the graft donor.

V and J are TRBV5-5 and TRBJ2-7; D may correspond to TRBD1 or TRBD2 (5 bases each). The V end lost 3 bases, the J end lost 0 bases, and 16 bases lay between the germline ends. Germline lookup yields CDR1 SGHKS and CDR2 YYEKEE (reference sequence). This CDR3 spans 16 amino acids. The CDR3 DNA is TGTGCCAGCAGCTCACTACCCGGGACGGGCTCCTACGAGCAGTACTTC. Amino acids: CASSSLPGTGSYEQYF. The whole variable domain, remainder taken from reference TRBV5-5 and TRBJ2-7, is DAGVTQSPTHLIKTRGQQVTLRCSPISGHKSVSWYQQVLGQGPQFIFQYYEKEERGRGNFPDRFSARQFPNYSSELNVNALLLGDSALYLCASSSLPGTGSYEQYFGPGTRLTVT.

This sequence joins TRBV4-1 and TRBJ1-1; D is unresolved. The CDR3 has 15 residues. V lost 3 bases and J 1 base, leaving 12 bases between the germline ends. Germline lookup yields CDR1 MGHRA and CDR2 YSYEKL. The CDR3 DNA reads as TGCGCCAGCAGCCAGGGGTTATTCCCGAACACTGAAGCTTTCTTT. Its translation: CASSQGLFPNTEAFF.

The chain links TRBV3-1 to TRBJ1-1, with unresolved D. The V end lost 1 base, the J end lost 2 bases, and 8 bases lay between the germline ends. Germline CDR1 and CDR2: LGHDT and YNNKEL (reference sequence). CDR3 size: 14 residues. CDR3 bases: TGTGCCAGCAGCCAAGGAGGACCAAACACTGAAGCTTTCTTT. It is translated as CASSQGGPNTEAFF.

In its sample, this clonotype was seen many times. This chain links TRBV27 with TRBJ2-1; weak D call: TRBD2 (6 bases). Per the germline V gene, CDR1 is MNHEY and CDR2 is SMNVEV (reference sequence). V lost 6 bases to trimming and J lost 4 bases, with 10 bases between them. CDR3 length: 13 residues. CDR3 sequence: CASSSGRYNEQFF. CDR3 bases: TGTGCCAGCAGCTCAGGGAGGTACAATGAGCAGTTCTTC.

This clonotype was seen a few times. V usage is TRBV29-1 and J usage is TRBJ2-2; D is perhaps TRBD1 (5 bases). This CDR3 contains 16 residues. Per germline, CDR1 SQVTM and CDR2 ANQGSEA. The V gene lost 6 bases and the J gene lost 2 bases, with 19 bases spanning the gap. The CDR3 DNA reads TGCAGCGTGGGCCGAGACAGCCTTATAAACACCGGGGAGCTGTTTTTT. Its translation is CSVGRDSLINTGELFF.

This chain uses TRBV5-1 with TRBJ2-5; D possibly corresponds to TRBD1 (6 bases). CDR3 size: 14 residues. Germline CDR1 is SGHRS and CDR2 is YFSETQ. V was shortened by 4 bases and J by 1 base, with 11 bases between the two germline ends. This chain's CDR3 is CASSRDKSQETQYF. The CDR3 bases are TGCGCCAGCAGCCGGGACAAGAGCCAAGAGACCCAGTACTTC.

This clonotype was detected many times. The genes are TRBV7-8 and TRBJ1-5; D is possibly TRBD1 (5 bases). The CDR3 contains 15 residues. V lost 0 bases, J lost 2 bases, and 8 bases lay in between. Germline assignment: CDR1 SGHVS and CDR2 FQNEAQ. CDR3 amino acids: CASSLAQGRNQPQHF. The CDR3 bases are TGTGCCAGCAGCTTAGCGCAGGGACGCAATCAGCCCCAGCATTTT. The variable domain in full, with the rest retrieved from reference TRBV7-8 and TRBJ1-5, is GAGVSQSPRYKVAKRGQDVALRCDPISGHVSLFWYQQALGQGPEFLTYFQNEAQLDKSGLPSDRFFAERPEGSVSTLKIQRTQQEDSAVYLCASSLAQGRNQPQHFGDGTRLSIL.

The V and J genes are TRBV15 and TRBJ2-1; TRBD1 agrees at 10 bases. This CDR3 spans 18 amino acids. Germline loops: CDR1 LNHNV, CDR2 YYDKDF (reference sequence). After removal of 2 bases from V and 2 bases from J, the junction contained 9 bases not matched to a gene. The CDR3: CATSRPPTGGPTYNEQFF. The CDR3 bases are TGTGCCACCAGCAGACCGCCGACAGGGGGCCCAACCTACAATGAGCAGTTCTTC. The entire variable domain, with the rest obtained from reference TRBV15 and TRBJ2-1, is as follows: DAMVIQNPRYQVTQFGKPVTLSCSQTLNHNVMYWYQQKSSQAPKLLFHYYDKDFNNEADTPDNFQSRRPNTSFCFLDIRSPGLGDTAMYLCATSRPPTGGPTYNEQFFGPGTRLTVL.

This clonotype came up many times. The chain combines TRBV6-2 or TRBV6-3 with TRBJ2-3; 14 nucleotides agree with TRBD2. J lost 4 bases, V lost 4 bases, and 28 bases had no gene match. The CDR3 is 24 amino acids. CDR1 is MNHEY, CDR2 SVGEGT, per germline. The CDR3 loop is CASSSSGGRTTSGRAANLPDTQYF. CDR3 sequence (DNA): TGTGCCAGCAGTTCCTCAGGGGGACGGACGACTAGCGGGAGGGCCGCTAACCTCCCAGATACGCAGTATTTT.

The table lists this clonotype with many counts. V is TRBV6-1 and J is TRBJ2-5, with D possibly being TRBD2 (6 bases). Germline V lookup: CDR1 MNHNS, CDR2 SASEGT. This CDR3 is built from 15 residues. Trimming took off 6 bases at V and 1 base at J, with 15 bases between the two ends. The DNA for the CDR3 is TGTGCCAGCAGGGGACTGTTAGACTCCCAAGAGACCCAGTACTTC. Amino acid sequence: CASRGLLDSQETQYF.

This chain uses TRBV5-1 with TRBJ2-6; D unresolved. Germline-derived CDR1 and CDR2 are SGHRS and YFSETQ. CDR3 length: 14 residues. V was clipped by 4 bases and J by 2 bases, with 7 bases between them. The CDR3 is CASSPYAGANVLTF. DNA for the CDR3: TGCGCCAGCAGCCCCTACGCTGGGGCCAACGTCCTGACTTTC.

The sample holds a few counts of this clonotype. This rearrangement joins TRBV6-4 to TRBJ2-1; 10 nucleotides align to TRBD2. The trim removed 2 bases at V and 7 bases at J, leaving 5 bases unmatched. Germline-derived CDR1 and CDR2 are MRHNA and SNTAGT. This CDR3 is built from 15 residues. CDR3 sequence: CASSDEAGGTNEQFF. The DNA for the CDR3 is TGTGCCAGCAGTGACGAAGCGGGGGGGACAAATGAGCAGTTCTTC.

CDR3 DNA sequence: TGTGCCAGCTCACCATGGGAAGGCTCTGGAAACACCATATATTTT. Residues: CASSPWEGSGNTIYF. The chain is built from TRBV18 and TRBJ1-3; D gene unclear. Trimming left V 2 bases short and J 0 bases short, with 8 bases between. Germline V CDR1 and CDR2: KGHSH, LQKENI. The CDR3 contains 15 residues.

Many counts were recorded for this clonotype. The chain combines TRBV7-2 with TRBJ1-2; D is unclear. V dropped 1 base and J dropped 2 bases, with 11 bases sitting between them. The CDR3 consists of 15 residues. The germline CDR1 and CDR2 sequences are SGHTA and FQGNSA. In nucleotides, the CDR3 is TGTGCCAGCAGCTTAGTTCTTCGGACGAACTATGGCTACACCTTC. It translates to CASSLVLRTNYGYTF.

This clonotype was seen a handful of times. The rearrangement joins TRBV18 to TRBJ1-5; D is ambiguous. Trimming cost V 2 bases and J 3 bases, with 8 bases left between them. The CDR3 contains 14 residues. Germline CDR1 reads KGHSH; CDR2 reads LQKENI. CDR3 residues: CASSPARSNQPQHF. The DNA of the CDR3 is TGTGCCAGCTCACCAGCCAGGTCCAATCAGCCCCAGCATTTT.

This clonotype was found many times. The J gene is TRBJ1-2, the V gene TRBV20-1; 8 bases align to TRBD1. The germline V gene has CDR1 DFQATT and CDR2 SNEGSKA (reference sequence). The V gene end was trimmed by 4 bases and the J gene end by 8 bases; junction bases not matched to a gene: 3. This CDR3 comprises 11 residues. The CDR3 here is CSATDRVGYTF. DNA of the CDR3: TGCAGTGCTACGGACAGGGTGGGCTACACCTTC.

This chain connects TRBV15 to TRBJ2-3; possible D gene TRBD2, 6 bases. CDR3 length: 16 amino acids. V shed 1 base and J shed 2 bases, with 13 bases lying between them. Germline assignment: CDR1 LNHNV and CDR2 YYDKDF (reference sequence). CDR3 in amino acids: CATSRGLGGSTDTQYF. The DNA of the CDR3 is TGTGCCACCAGCAGAGGACTCGGGGGTTCCACAGATACGCAGTATTTT.

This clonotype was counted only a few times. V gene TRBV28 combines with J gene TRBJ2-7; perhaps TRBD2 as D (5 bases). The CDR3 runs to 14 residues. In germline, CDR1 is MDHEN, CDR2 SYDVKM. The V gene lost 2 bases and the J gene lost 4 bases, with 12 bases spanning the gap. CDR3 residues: CASSLTLEGYEQYF. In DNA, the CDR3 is TGTGCCAGCAGTTTAACACTAGAGGGTTACGAGCAGTACTTC.

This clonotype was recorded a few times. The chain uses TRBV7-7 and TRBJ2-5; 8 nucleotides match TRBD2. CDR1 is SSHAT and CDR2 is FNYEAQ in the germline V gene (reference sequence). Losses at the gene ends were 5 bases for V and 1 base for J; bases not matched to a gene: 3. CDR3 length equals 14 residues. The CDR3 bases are TGTGCCAGCAGCGCCGGACTAGCCCAAGAGACCCAGTACTTC. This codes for CASSAGLAQETQYF.

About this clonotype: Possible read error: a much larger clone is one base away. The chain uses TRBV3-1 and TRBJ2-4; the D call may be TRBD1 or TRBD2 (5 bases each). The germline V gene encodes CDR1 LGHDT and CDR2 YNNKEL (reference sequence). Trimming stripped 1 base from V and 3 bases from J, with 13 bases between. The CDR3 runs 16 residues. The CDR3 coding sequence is TGTGCCAGCAGCCAAGGAGGGGCTTTCATCAAAAACATTCAGTACTTC. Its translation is CASSQGGAFIKNIQYF. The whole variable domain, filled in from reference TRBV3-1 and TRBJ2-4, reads DTAVSQTPKYLVTQMGNDKSIKCEQNLGHDTMYWYKQDSKKFLKIMFSYNNKELIINETVPNRFSPKSPDKAHLNLHINSLELGDSAVYFCASSQGGAFIKNIQYFGAGTRLSVL.

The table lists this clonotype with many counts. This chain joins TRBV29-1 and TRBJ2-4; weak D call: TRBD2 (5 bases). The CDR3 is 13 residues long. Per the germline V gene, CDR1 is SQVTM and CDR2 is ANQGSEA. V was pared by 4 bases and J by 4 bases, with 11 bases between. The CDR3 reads CSVVMGGKNIQYF. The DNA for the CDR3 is TGCAGCGTTGTTATGGGCGGGAAAAACATTCAGTACTTC.